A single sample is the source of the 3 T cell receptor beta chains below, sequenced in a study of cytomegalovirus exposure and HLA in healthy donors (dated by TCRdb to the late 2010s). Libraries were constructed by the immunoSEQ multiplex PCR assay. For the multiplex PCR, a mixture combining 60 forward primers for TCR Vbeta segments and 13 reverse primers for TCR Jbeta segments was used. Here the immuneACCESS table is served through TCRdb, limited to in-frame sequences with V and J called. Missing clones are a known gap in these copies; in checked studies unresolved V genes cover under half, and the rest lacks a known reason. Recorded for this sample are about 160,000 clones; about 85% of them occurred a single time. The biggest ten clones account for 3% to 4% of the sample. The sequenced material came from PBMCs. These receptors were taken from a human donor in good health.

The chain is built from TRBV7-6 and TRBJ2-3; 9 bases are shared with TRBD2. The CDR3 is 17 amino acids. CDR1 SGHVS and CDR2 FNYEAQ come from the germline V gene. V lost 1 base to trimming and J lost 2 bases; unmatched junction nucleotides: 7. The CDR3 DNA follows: TGTGCCAGCAGCTTAGTATCTAGCGGGGTGAACACAGATACGCAGTATTTT. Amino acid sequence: CASSLVSSGVNTDTQYF.

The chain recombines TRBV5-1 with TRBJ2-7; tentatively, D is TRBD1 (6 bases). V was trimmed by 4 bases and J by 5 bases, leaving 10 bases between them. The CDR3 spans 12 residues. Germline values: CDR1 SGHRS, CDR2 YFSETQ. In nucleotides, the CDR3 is TGCGCCAGCAGCCCGACAGGAAACGAGCAGTACTTC. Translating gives CASSPTGNEQYF.

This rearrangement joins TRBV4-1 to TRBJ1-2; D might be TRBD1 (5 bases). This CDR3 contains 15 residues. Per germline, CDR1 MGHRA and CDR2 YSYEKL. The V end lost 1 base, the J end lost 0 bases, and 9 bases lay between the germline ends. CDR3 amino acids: CASSQGTGANYGYTF. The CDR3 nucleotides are TGCGCCAGCAGCCAAGGTACAGGCGCTAACTATGGCTACACCTTC.